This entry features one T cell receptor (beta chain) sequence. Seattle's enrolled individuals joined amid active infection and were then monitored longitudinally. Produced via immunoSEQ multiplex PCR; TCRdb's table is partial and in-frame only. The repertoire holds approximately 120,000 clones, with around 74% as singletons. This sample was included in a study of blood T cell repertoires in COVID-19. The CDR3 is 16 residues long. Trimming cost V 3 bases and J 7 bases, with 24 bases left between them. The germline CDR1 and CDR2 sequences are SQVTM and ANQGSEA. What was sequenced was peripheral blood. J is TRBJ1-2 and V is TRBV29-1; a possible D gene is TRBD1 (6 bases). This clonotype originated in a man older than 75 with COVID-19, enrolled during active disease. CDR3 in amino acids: CSVDMSGVGALFGYTF. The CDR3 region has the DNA TGCAGCGTTGACATGAGCGGTGTGGGGGCGCTATTTGGCTACACCTTC.